This entry features one TCR beta chain sequence. As originally analysed: Estimates of nucleated cell counts were drawn from the amplification of reference gene primers. The method was immunoSEQ multiplex PCR; TCRdb's version includes in-frame clones alone and lacks a portion of them. V and J calls and clone size are copied from that table; D and trimming were computed from the DNA. Of hundreds of thousands of clones in the sample, roughly 86% were seen once. The entry originates in a study of blood T cell repertoires in COVID-19. The CDR3 contains 15 residues. Trimming took 0 bases from V and 0 from J, leaving 6 bases between them. Germline lookup yields CDR1 SGHVS and CDR2 FNYEAQ.

This clonotype was sampled from a middle-aged woman with acute COVID-19. The sequenced sample was PBMCs or T cells enriched from blood (not recorded which). V is TRBV7-6 and J is TRBJ1-3; no reliable D call. CDR3 amino acids: CASSLAQVSGNTIYF. As DNA, the CDR3 is TGTGCCAGCAGCTTAGCCCAGGTCTCTGGAAACACCATATATTTT.